This TCR beta chain was sequenced for a study of T cell repertoires in cytomegalovirus infection. Turning to the study itself: Matching HLA type and CMV infection were both indicated by public TCR beta signatures.

TCRdb redid the calling of the reads with MiXCR, one entry per CDR3 protein. The sample holds about 530,000 distinct CDR3 sequences; about 26% are singletons and the top ten take roughly an eighth. This clonotype was observed a few times. What it binds is not known. This sequence may be a read error, since a much larger clone differs from it by one base. This CDR3 has 13 amino acids. V lost 3 bases and J lost 3; bases outside the gene matches: 2. Germline V gene sequence: CDR1 SGHNT, CDR2 YYREEE (reference sequence). Study-wide findings and caveats: CMV carriers having the relevant HLA were flagged by cumulative public TCR beta family frequency. Within the response measured ex vivo, HLA-C-restricted CMV-specific TCR beta clonotypes were dominant.

Material for sequencing was PBMCs. This TCR was sampled from a human donor in good health (CMV status not recorded). Some clones in this sample may be carry-over from other donors' samples. The chain links TRBV5-4 to TRBJ2-5; TRBD1 aligns across 7 bases. The CDR3 sequence: CASSSGTEETQYF. CDR3 in DNA: TGTGCCAGCAGCTCCGGGACAGAAGAGACCCAGTACTTC.